Listed below are T cell receptor beta chains from one sample, sequenced in a study of siplizumab effects on memory and regulatory T cells. Repertoires were generated with immunoSEQ multiplex PCR, while TCRdb's copy carries only in-frame clones and drops some. The sample has tens of thousands of clones; 93% are singletons. The specimen sequenced was CD8+ T cells sorted from blood. The source of these receptors is a human donor in good health. Each CDR3 is given with its conserved first and last residue. A D gene is named only where the DNA matches it firmly. Part of the rows lack a size; the others show once, few, many or a class for expanded clones.

abundance	v_gene	d_gene	j_gene	CDR3nt	CDR3aa
NA	TRBV4-3	TRBD2	TRBJ2-3	TGCGCCAGCAGCCAAGTATCCATAGCGGGAGGGGTCACAGATACGCAGTATTTT	CASSQVSIAGGVTDTQYF
once	TRBV20-1	NA	TRBJ2-1	TGCAGTGCTCCTTATTACAATGAGCAGTTCTTC	CSAPYYNEQFF
once	TRBV15	NA	TRBJ1-2	TGTGCCACCAGCAGAGATAGGACGGTAAACTATGGCTACACCTTC	CATSRDRTVNYGYTF
NA	TRBV7-3	TRBD2	TRBJ2-7	TGTGCCAGCAGCTGGACTAGCGGCCTCTTGGACGAGCAGTACTTC	CASSWTSGLLDEQYF
once	TRBV4-2	NA	TRBJ2-2	TGTGCCAGCAGCCAAGATATGTGGTTCGGGGAGCTGTTTTTT	CASSQDMWFGELFF
NA	TRBV6-5	NA	TRBJ2-2	TGTGCCAGCAGTTACGGGGGTGCGGGGGAGCTGTTTTTT	CASSYGGAGELFF
NA	TRBV19	NA	TRBJ1-2	TGTGCCAGTAGTATAGATCTGAGCGGGTTCTATGGCTACACCTTC	CASSIDLSGFYGYTF
NA	TRBV6-6	NA	TRBJ2-1	TGTGCCAGCAGTTGGGTGCACAATGAGCAGTTCTTC	CASSWVHNEQFF
NA	TRBV7-2	TRBD2	TRBJ2-3	TGTGCCAGCAGCTTCCCCACTAGCGGGACCACAGATACGCAGTATTTT	CASSFPTSGTTDTQYF
NA	TRBV10-3	NA	TRBJ1-1	TGTGCCACCTCGGACAGCGAGAACACTGAAGCTTTCTTT	CATSDSENTEAFF
once	TRBV7-2	NA	TRBJ1-1	TGTGCCAGCAGCTTCGGACCGTTGAACACTGAAGCTTTCTTT	CASSFGPLNTEAFF
NA	TRBV12-1	NA	TRBJ2-7	TGTGCCAGCACCCCTAGCGGGCCCTCCTACGAGCAGTACTTC	CASTPSGPSYEQYF
NA	TRBV12-1	NA	TRBJ2-5	TGTGCCAGCAGCTTTGATGAGAGAACCCAAGAGACCCAGTACTTC	CASSFDERTQETQYF
NA	TRBV28	NA	TRBJ2-7	TGTGCCAGCAGTTTCGGGAAGGCGACCTACGAGCAGTACTTC	CASSFGKATYEQYF
NA	TRBV7-6	NA	TRBJ2-3	TGTGCCAGCAGCTTAAAATCCAGCGTCGAGGGGCATAGCACAGATACGCAGTATTTT	CASSLKSSVEGHSTDTQYF
NA	TRBV14	NA	TRBJ2-7	TGTGCCAGCAGCCCAGGGACTTGGGCCGAGCAGTACTTC	CASSPGTWAEQYF
once	TRBV7-2	TRBD2	TRBJ2-5	TGTGCCAGCAGCTTACCCTTTGCGGGGGGACCCCAAGAGACCCAGTACTTC	CASSLPFAGGPQETQYF
NA	TRBV27	NA	TRBJ1-2	TGTGCCAGCAGTCTCCGGGGGGGGCCATCTGGCTACACCTTC	CASSLRGGPSGYTF
NA	TRBV7-2	TRBD2	TRBJ2-2	TGTGCCAGCAGTTACTTTACCCCGGGACTAGCTACCGGGGAGCTGTTTTTT	CASSYFTPGLATGELFF
NA	TRBV7-9	NA	TRBJ2-1	TGTGCCAGCAGCCAGATAAAGGGGGATTGGTACAATGAGCAGTTCTTC	CASSQIKGDWYNEQFF
once	TRBV13	TRBD1	TRBJ2-1	TGTGCCAGCAGCTCCATATACAGGGGAGAGAGCTCCTACAATGAGCAGTTCTTC	CASSSIYRGESSYNEQFF
once	TRBV6-6	NA	TRBJ2-3	TGTGCCAGCAGACCCCGACAGTTGTTAGATACGCAGTATTTT	CASRPRQLLDTQYF
NA	TRBV30	NA	TRBJ2-2	TGTGCCGGCAATGGGGGTGCGGGGACCGGGGAGCTGTTTTTT	CAGNGGAGTGELFF
NA	TRBV2	NA	TRBJ1-5	TGTGCCAGCAGTGAAGCGGGACGGCAGCTTGGCAGCAATCAGCCCCAGCATTTT	CASSEAGRQLGSNQPQHF
NA	TRBV4-1	TRBD1	TRBJ2-5	TGCGCCAGCAGCCCACAGGGGGCTTTGGAGACCCAGTACTTC	CASSPQGALETQYF
once	TRBV6-6	NA	TRBJ1-2	TGTGCCAGCAGAGGACAGCACTATGGCTACACCTTC	CASRGQHYGYTF
NA	TRBV30	NA	TRBJ2-5	TGTGCCTGGAGTGTACGAGGCCAGGGCGGAGAGACCCAGTACTTC	CAWSVRGQGGETQYF